Listed below are T cell receptor beta chains from one sample, sequenced in a study of memory CD4+ T cells and cytomegalovirus serostatus. The protocol was immunoSEQ multiplex PCR, while the TCRdb copy is restricted to in-frame clones and leaves out a portion. The sample yields tens of thousands of clones, more than 60% seen once. Specimen: memory CD4+ T cells from blood. These receptors were obtained from an adult in good health and CMV-seronegative. The CDR3 runs from the conserved cysteine through the conserved F or W. The order of the fields is J gene, clone size, D gene, V gene, CDR3 protein, CDR3 DNA. The D gene is left open where the match is weak. Rows may omit the clone size; those that give it use once, few, many or a size class.

>TRBJ2-1|many|.|TRBV11-3
CASSLGGLATWSNEQFF
TGTGCCAGCAGCTTAGGTGGTCTAGCGACCTGGTCCAATGAGCAGTTCTTC
>TRBJ2-7|.|.|TRBV7-2
CASSSTSFYSYEQYF
TGTGCCAGCAGCTCTACTTCGTTCTACTCCTACGAGCAGTACTTC
>TRBJ1-2|.|.|TRBV4-1
CASSMGRGARGYTF
TGCGCCAGCTCCATGGGGCGGGGCGCAAGGGGCTACACCTTC
>TRBJ2-5|few|.|TRBV30
CAWSATSSSGAQYF
TGTGCCTGGAGTGCAACCTCATCTTCAGGCGCCCAGTACTTC
>TRBJ2-1|.|TRBD1|TRBV6-4
CARIAGTGSPNSYNEQFF
TGTGCCAGAATAGCCGGGACAGGGTCCCCCAACTCCTACAATGAGCAGTTCTTC
>TRBJ2-1|.|TRBD1|TRBV11-2
CASSLSGATGAYNEQFF
TGTGCCAGCAGCTTAAGCGGAGCGACAGGGGCCTACAATGAGCAGTTCTTC
>TRBJ1-4|.|TRBD1|TRBV5-1
CASSRTGNEKLFF
TGCGCCAGCAGCCGGACAGGGAATGAAAAACTGTTTTTT
>TRBJ2-1|.|.|TRBV5-1
CASSLADLHNEQFF
TGCGCCAGCAGCTTGGCCGATTTACACAATGAGCAGTTCTTC
>TRBJ1-5|.|.|TRBV28
CASSLRVLRGGQPQHF
TGTGCCAGCAGTTTGCGGGTACTCCGCGGGGGCCAGCCCCAGCATTTT
>TRBJ2-7|.|.|TRBV27
CASSRRPRPSYEQYF
TGTGCCAGCAGCCGCAGGCCACGGCCCAGCTACGAGCAGTACTTC
>TRBJ1-5|.|.|TRBV19
CASSISPKGQPQHF
TGTGCCAGTAGTATAAGTCCCAAGGGGCAGCCCCAGCATTTT
>TRBJ2-1|.|TRBD2|TRBV5-4
CASSGTSKENEQFF
TGTGCCAGCAGCGGGACTAGCAAGGAGAATGAGCAGTTCTTC
>TRBJ2-7|.|.|TRBV5-1
CASRIRGRLADEQYF
TGCGCCAGCAGAATCCGGGGGCGGCTAGCGGACGAGCAGTACTTC
>TRBJ1-5|.|.|TRBV4-1
CASSLARETNQPQHF
TGCGCCAGCAGCCTCGCCCGGGAAACCAATCAGCCCCAGCATTTT
>TRBJ1-5|.|.|TRBV10-3
CAISGEGGNQPQHF
TGTGCCATCAGTGGAGAAGGGGGCAATCAGCCCCAGCATTTT
>TRBJ2-1|.|TRBD2|TRBV10-3
CAISERGTSGGKNNEQFF
TGTGCCATCAGTGAGAGGGGGACTAGCGGAGGGAAAAACAATGAGCAGTTCTTC
>TRBJ2-2|once|.|TRBV11-1
CASSRGGGSRELFF
TGTGCCAGCAGCAGAGGGGGGGGGAGCCGGGAGCTGTTTTTT
>TRBJ2-5|.|TRBD2|TRBV5-1
CASSWGERGGFETQYF
TGCGCCAGCAGCTGGGGCGAGCGGGGGGGCTTCGAGACCCAGTACTTC
>TRBJ1-1|.|.|TRBV6-1
CASSIWTAKSEAFF
TGTGCCAGCAGCATATGGACAGCAAAATCTGAAGCTTTCTTT
>TRBJ2-7|.|TRBD1|TRBV5-5
CASSLDRQGYEQYF
TGTGCCAGCAGCCTCGACAGACAGGGCTACGAGCAGTACTTC
>TRBJ2-5|.|TRBD2|TRBV7-9
CASSTGLVGQETQYF
TGTGCCAGCAGCACGGGACTAGTCGGGCAAGAGACCCAGTACTTC
>TRBJ2-7|once|.|TRBV9
CASSVGIGRTKTSSYEQYF
TGTGCCAGCAGCGTAGGGATAGGGCGAACCAAAACCAGCTCCTACGAGCAGTACTTC
>TRBJ2-5|.|.|TRBV6-5
CASRRAFQETQYF
TGTGCCAGCCGAAGGGCATTCCAAGAGACCCAGTACTTC
>TRBJ1-1|.|.|TRBV9
CASSGGTGMGAFF
TGTGCCAGCAGCGGGGGAACAGGGATGGGAGCTTTCTTT
>TRBJ1-4|.|.|TRBV5-1
CASSLSTQVQEKLFF
TGCGCCAGCAGCTTGAGTACACAGGTTCAAGAAAAACTGTTTTTT
>TRBJ2-2|.|.|TRBV27
CASSLLSGGELFF
TGTGCCAGCAGTTTATTATCGGGGGGGGAGCTGTTTTTT
>TRBJ1-2|few|.|TRBV2
CASSGGLGYTF
TGTGCCAGCAGTGGGGGGCTTGGCTACACCTTC
>TRBJ2-7|few|TRBD2|TRBV5-1
CASSLEASGIYEQYF
TGCGCCAGCAGCTTGGAGGCTAGCGGCATCTACGAGCAGTACTTC
>TRBJ1-2|.|.|TRBV5-4
CASSLAAGGLGNGYTF
TGTGCCAGCAGCTTGGCAGCGGGAGGGCTCGGTAATGGCTACACCTTC
>TRBJ2-5|.|.|TRBV7-3
CASSLSPAVPGAQYF
TGTGCCAGCAGCTTATCCCCGGCAGTCCCCGGGGCCCAGTACTTC
>TRBJ2-1|many|.|TRBV20-1
CSAAPEGEQFF
TGCAGTGCTGCACCAGAGGGGGAGCAGTTCTTC
>TRBJ2-1|.|.|TRBV5-5
CASSLSRPDNEQFF
TGTGCCAGCAGCTTAAGTAGGCCAGACAATGAGCAGTTCTTC
>TRBJ2-3|.|.|TRBV6-6
CASTTDSTDTQYF
TGTGCCAGCACCACGGACAGCACAGATACGCAGTATTTT
>TRBJ2-3|few|TRBD2|TRBV19
CASSMGGVDTQYF
TGTGCCAGTAGTATGGGAGGGGTTGATACGCAGTATTTT
>TRBJ2-3|.|.|TRBV4-2
CASSYDYPSTDTQYF
TGTGCCAGCAGCTATGACTACCCTAGCACAGATACGCAGTATTTT
>TRBJ2-3|.|TRBD1|TRBV5-5
CASSRGQDTDTQYF
TGTGCCAGCAGCCGGGGACAGGACACAGATACGCAGTATTTT
>TRBJ2-7|.|.|TRBV5-5
CASSLDTVYEQYF
TGTGCCAGCAGCTTGGACACAGTCTACGAGCAGTACTTC
>TRBJ1-4|once|.|TRBV30
CALKRRETEKLFF
TGTGCTTTGAAAAGGAGGGAGACTGAAAAACTGTTTTTT
>TRBJ2-7|once|.|TRBV25-1
CASSVAAGAYEQYF
TGTGCCAGCAGTGTTGCGGCAGGGGCTTACGAGCAGTACTTC
>TRBJ2-1|.|TRBD2|TRBV7-8
CASSSGRGSSYNEQFF
TGTGCCAGCAGCTCTGGGAGGGGAAGCTCCTACAATGAGCAGTTCTTC
>TRBJ2-4|.|.|TRBV5-8
CASSSQFRRTKNIQYF
TGTGCCAGCAGCTCACAGTTTCGGCGGACTAAAAACATTCAGTACTTC
>TRBJ1-3|.|TRBD1|TRBV5-6
CASSLQGVGNTIYF
TGTGCCAGCAGCCTACAGGGGGTTGGAAACACCATATATTTT